The TCR beta chain under discussion was sequenced for a study of Graves' ophthalmopathy and Graves' hyperthyroidism. General study points: Blood contained most expanded thyroid clonotypes exceeding 0.001 frequency. As the model predicted ophthalmopathy progression, it achieved a sensitivity of 70.59% and a specificity of about 78%. Using a 13-signature model, the authors split ophthalmopathy from stable hyperthyroidism, with 85% to 90% sensitivity and 81.08% specificity.

For repertoire sequencing, the TCR beta CDR3 regions were amplified from RNA transcripts. An initial RT-PCR round employing HTBI primers preceded a second-round multiplex PCR. TCRdb used MiXCR to reprocess the multiplex PCR reads, holding one entry per CDR3 protein. The profile shows hundreds of thousands of distinct CDR3 sequences, 22% of them singletons. CDR1 is MDHEN, CDR2 SYDVKM, per germline. The CDR3 loop spans 11 amino acids. This clonotype was found a few times. Its target is not known. It may be a read error: a sequence one base away is much more abundant. Other autoimmune diseases, uncontrolled infections, pregnancy or lactation led to the exclusion of patients.

The sequence derives from a woman aged 18-29 years with stable Graves' hyperthyroidism. Some clones in this sample may be carry-over from other donors' samples. The gene calls are TRBV28 and TRBJ2-2, with TRBD2 as a possible D gene (5 bases). Sequenced material: peripheral blood. CDR3 residues: CASSQAGELCF. The CDR3 DNA reads TGTGCCAGCAGTCAGGCCGGGGAGCTGTGTTTT.